This T cell receptor (beta chain) came from a study of T cell repertoires in cytomegalovirus infection. Study details: CMV infection plus the matching HLA type was flagged by public TCR beta signatures. Study results and limitations: Dominant in the ex vivo response were TCR beta clonotypes restricted by HLA-C and specific for CMV. CMV carriers with the relevant HLA were identified by cumulative public TCR beta family frequency.

One entry per CDR3 protein results from TCRdb running MiXCR on the reads. The sample includes about 140,000 distinct CDR3 sequences, about 6.5% of them seen just once. This clonotype was counted ten times or more. Its antigen is unidentified. The junction shows a germline mismatch at one end, possibly a read error. Germline V gives CDR1 SGHTA, CDR2 FQGNSA. There are 12 residues in the CDR3. Sequencing input: PBMCs. The TCR was taken from a human donor in good health (CMV status not recorded). Some clones in this sample may be carry-over from other donors' samples. The J gene is TRBJ2-3, the V gene TRBV7-2; 12 bases line up with TRBD2. CDR3 protein: CASSLAGGFEYF. The CDR3 DNA reads TGTGCCAGCAGCCTAGCGGGGGGGTTTGAGTATTTT.